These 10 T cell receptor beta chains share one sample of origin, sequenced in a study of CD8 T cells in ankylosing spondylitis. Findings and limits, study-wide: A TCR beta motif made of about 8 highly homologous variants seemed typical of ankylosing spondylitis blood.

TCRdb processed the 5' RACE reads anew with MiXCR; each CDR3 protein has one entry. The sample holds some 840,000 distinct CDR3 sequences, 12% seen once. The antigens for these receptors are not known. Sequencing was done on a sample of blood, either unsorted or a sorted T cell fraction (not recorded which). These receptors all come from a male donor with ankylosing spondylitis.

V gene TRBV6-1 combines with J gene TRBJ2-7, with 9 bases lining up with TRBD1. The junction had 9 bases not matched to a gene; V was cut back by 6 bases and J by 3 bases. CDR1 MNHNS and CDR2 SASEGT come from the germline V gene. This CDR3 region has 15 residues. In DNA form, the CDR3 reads TGTGCCAGCAGCAATCCGGGACAGGGTGGCTACGAGCAGTACTTC. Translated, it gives CASSNPGQGGYEQYF.

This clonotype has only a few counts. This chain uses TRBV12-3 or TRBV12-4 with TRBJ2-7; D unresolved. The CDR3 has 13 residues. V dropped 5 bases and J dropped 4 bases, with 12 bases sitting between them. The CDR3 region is CASSRVYRYEQYF. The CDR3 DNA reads TGTGCCAGCAGTCGAGTTTATCGGTACGAGCAGTACTTC.

CDR3 region: CASSYSRMAGASETQYF. CDR3 DNA: TGTGCCAGCAGTTACTCGAGAATGGCGGGGGCCTCCGAGACCCAGTACTTC. This sequence joins TRBV6-2 or TRBV6-3 and TRBJ2-5, with D tentatively TRBD2 (7 bases). The CDR3 loop spans 17 amino acids. V lost 0 bases and J lost 5, with 19 bases in between. Germline lookup yields CDR1 MNHEY and CDR2 SVGEGT.

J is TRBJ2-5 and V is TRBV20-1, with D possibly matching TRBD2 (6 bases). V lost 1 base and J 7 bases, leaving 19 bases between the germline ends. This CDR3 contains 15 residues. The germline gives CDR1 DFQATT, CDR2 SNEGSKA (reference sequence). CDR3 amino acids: CSARVTFGGIGTQYF. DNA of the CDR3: TGCAGTGCTAGAGTTACGTTCGGCGGGATTGGGACCCAGTACTTC.

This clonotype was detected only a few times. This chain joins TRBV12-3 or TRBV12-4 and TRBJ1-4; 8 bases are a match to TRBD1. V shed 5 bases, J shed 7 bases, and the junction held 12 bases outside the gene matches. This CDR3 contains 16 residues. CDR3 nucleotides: TGTGCCAGCAGTAAAAAACAACGACAGGGGAGTGAAAAACTGTTTTTT. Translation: CASSKKQRQGSEKLFF.

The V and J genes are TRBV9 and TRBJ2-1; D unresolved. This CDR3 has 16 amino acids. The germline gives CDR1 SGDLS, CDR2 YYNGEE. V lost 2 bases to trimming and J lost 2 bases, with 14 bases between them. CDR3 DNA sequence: TGTGCCAGCAGCGTGATGGGCGGACCGACCTACAATGAGCAGTTCTTC. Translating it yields CASSVMGGPTYNEQFF.

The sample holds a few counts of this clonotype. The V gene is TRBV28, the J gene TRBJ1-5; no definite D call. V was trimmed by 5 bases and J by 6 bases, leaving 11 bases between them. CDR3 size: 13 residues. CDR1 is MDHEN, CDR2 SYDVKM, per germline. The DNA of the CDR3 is TGTGCCAGCAGTCCCCCCGCTCGTCAGCCCCAGCATTTT. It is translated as CASSPPARQPQHF.

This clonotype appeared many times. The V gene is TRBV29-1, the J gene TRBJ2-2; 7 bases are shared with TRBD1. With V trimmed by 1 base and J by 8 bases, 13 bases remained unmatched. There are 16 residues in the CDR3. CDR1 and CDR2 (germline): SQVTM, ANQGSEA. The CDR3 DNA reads TGCAGCGTTGAAGTAACAGGGGCAATCTTTGGTGGGGAGCTGTTTTTT. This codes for CSVEVTGAIFGGELFF.

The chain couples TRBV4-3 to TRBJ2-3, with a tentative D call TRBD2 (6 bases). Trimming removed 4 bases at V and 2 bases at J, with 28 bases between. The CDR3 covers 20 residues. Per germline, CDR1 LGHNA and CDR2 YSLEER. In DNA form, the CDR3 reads TGCGCCAGCAGCCCCTTCACGGGGGTAGGGGTATTTCAGGCCACAGATACGCAGTATTTT. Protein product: CASSPFTGVGVFQATDTQYF.

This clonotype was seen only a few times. The CDR3 spells CATSARRVAQPQHF. The CDR3 DNA reads TGTGCCACCAGCGCAAGGAGGGTCGCTCAGCCCCAGCATTTT. The chain joins TRBV15 to TRBJ1-5; no definite D call. The CDR3 sequence is 14 residues long. Germline values: CDR1 LNHNV, CDR2 YYDKDF (reference sequence). V lost 5 bases to trimming and J lost 6 bases, with 14 bases between them.